A single sample is the source of the 29 T cell receptor beta chains below, sequenced in a study of shared clonotypes between healthy human individuals. Profiling relied on immunoSEQ multiplex PCR, and the TCRdb table lists in-frame clones only, not all of them. In the table there are about a million clones, 76% of which are singletons. The sample comprised memory CD4+ T cells sorted from blood. Sample subset: CD45RA-negative fraction. Receptors were obtained from a man between 18 and 29 years old in good health.

The gene calls are TRBV19 and TRBJ2-2; D is perhaps TRBD1 or TRBD2 (5 bases each). The CDR3 spans 15 residues. With 5 bases removed from V and 3 bases from J, the gap between germline ends came to 13 bases. CDR1 is LNHDA and CDR2 is SQIVND in the germline V gene (reference sequence). The DNA for the CDR3 is TGTGCCAGTAGTGGGGGTGGAGTATACACCGGGGAGCTGTTTTTT. Its protein is CASSGGGVYTGELFF.

This chain links TRBV6-6 with TRBJ1-5; D is undetermined. The CDR3 spans 14 residues. V lost 11 bases, J lost 2 bases, and 16 bases lay in between. From germline, CDR1 is MNHNY and CDR2 SVGAGI (reference sequence). CDR3 in amino acids: CAGRPNGGNQPQHF. The CDR3 DNA follows: TGTGCCGGGAGACCGAATGGGGGCAATCAGCCCCAGCATTTT.

The genes are TRBV10-2 and TRBJ2-2; no firm D call. Looked up from germline, CDR1 is WSHSY and CDR2 is SAAADI. V lost 3 bases and J lost 2, with 7 bases in between. CDR3 size: 14 residues. The CDR3 loop reads CASSEFFNTGELFF. The CDR3 DNA sequence: TGCGCCAGCAGTGAATTTTTTAACACCGGGGAGCTGTTTTTT.

The sample holds one count of this clone. The chain employs TRBV6-1 and TRBJ2-1; TRBD1 agrees at 8 bases. The CDR3 runs to 15 residues. V lost 1 base, J lost 8 bases, and 7 bases stayed unmatched. Germline CDR1 MNHNS, CDR2 SASEGT. CDR3 coding DNA: TGTGCCAGCAGTGAAGGGGACAGGATACGCCATGAGCAGTTCTTC. It codes for CASSEGDRIRHEQFF.

The chain recombines TRBV2 with TRBJ2-5; 9 nucleotides match TRBD1. CDR3 length: 14 residues. Germline V gene sequence: CDR1 SNHLY, CDR2 FYNNEI. Trimming removed 6 bases from V and 3 bases from J; junction bases left unmatched: 5. CDR3 bases: TGTGCCAGCAGCGATCGGACAGGGGAAGAGACCCAGTACTTC. Protein sequence: CASSDRTGEETQYF.

J is TRBJ2-5 and V is TRBV10-1, with unresolved D. The germline V gene has CDR1 WNHNN and CDR2 SYGVQD (reference sequence). CDR3 length equals 13 residues. Trimming stripped 7 bases from V and 4 bases from J, with 13 bases between. The DNA of the CDR3 is TGCGCCAGCACGGCGGATAAGGGAGAGACCCAGTACTTC. This codes for CASTADKGETQYF.

The chain combines TRBV6-5 with TRBJ1-4; D call uncertain. This CDR3 region has 15 residues. V was shortened by 6 bases and J by 4 bases, with 15 bases between the two germline ends. Germline CDR1 MNHEY, CDR2 SVGAGI. The CDR3 bases are TGTGCCAGCAGCCGGGCGAACAGCCATAATGAAAAACTGTTTTTT. It codes for CASSRANSHNEKLFF.

Comments on this clone: This CDR3 is also generated by other DNA sequences in the sample. The rearrangement links TRBV5-4 to TRBJ2-5, with D unresolved. The CDR3 has 14 residues. Trimming took off 0 bases at V and 1 base at J, with 7 bases between the two ends. CDR1 is SGHNT, CDR2 YYREEE, per germline (reference sequence). CDR3 coding DNA: TGTGCCAGCAGCTTGGGCGGCAGCCAAGAGACCCAGTACTTC. It encodes CASSLGGSQETQYF.

For this clone: Other DNA sequences of this sample code for an identical CDR3. The chain recombines TRBV29-1 with TRBJ2-5; TRBD2 agrees at 8 bases. The CDR3 runs 12 residues. J gave up 5 bases and V 6 bases, and 5 bases lay outside the gene matches. CDR1 SQVTM and CDR2 ANQGSEA come from the germline V gene. CDR3 protein: CSVGLVGETQYF. The CDR3 DNA sequence: TGCAGCGTGGGACTAGTGGGGGAGACCCAGTACTTC.

A word on this clone: The same CDR3 arises from other DNA sequences in this sample as well. The rearrangement joins TRBV5-1 to TRBJ2-3; 7 nucleotides match TRBD1. This CDR3 is built from 15 residues. The germline V gene has CDR1 SGHRS and CDR2 YFSETQ. Unmatched junction bases numbered 2, after V lost 0 bases and J lost 1 base. The CDR3 loop is CASSLGQGGTDTQYF. The CDR3 region has the DNA TGCGCCAGCAGCTTGGGACAGGGAGGCACAGATACGCAGTATTTT.

The genes are TRBV10-2 and TRBJ1-3, with D unresolved. Between the trimmed V and J ends, which lost 5 bases and 4 bases, there was a span of 21 bases. Germline V gene data show CDR1 as WSHSY and CDR2 as SAAADI. This CDR3 comprises 17 residues. The CDR3 region has the DNA TGCGCCAGCAGTCCCAACCCGAATACCGGGCAAGGAAACACCATATATTTT. Its translation: CASSPNPNTGQGNTIYF.

This sequence joins TRBV2 and TRBJ1-5; D might be TRBD1 (5 bases). The V and J ends lost 3 bases and 15 bases respectively, with 15 bases between them. The CDR3 runs to 12 residues. CDR1 is SNHLY, CDR2 FYNNEI, per germline. CDR3 residues: CASSDEGIGGHF. In nucleotides, the CDR3 is TGTGCCAGCAGTGATGAGGGGATTGGGGGGCATTTT. Looking up the rest from reference TRBV2 and TRBJ1-5 gives the full variable domain: EPEVTQTPSHQVTQMGQEVILRCVPISNHLYFYWYRQILGQKVEFLVSFYNNEISEKSEIFDDQFSVERPDGSNFTLKIRSTKLEDSAMYFCASSDEGIGGHFGDGTRLSIL.

The rearrangement uses TRBV7-8 and TRBJ2-7; TRBD2 matches at 7 bases. Germline V gives CDR1 SGHVS, CDR2 FQNEAQ. V was pared by 1 base and J by 4 bases, with 16 bases of the junction left unmatched. This CDR3 spans 18 amino acids. CDR3 in DNA: TGTGCCAGCAGCTTAGAGGTTATTTGGGAGGGAGCAAAATACGAGCAGTACTTC. Translated, it gives CASSLEVIWEGAKYEQYF. The entire variable domain, with the rest obtained from reference TRBV7-8 and TRBJ2-7, is as follows: GAGVSQSPRYKVAKRGQDVALRCDPISGHVSLFWYQQALGQGPEFLTYFQNEAQLDKSGLPSDRFFAERPEGSVSTLKIQRTQQEDSAVYLCASSLEVIWEGAKYEQYFGPGTRLTVT.

This clone came up many times. The gene calls are TRBV19 and TRBJ1-1; D is perhaps TRBD1 (6 bases). CDR1 and CDR2 from the germline V gene are LNHDA and SQIVND (reference sequence). This CDR3 is built from 16 residues. Trimming shortened V by 5 bases and J by 0 bases, and 16 bases separated the two germline ends. CDR3 nucleotide sequence: TGTGCCAGTAGTTTACAGGGTAGTCTCATGAACACTGAAGCTTTCTTT. It encodes CASSLQGSLMNTEAFF.

The J gene is TRBJ2-3, the V gene TRBV10-2; no clear D gene. V was clipped by 4 bases and J by 2 bases, with 7 bases between them. This CDR3 has 13 amino acids. Germline V gene lookup returns CDR1 WSHSY and CDR2 SAAADI. Here the CDR3 reads CASSAPTTDTQYF. CDR3 bases: TGCGCCAGCAGTGCCCCCACCACAGATACGCAGTATTTT.

The rearrangement joins TRBV29-1 to TRBJ2-5; 9 positions agree with TRBD1. Germline CDR1 SQVTM, CDR2 ANQGSEA. V dropped 3 bases and J dropped 3; count of bases not matched to a gene: 2. This CDR3 spans 13 amino acids. CDR3 bases: TGCAGCGTTGATGGGACAGGGAAAGAGACCCAGTACTTC. Amino acid sequence: CSVDGTGKETQYF. Full variable domain (outside the CDR3, taken from reference TRBV29-1 and TRBJ2-5): SAVISQKPSRDICQRGTSLTIQCQVDSQVTMMFWYRQQPGQSLTLIATANQGSEATYESGFVIDKFPISRPNLTFSTLTVSNMSPEDSSIYLCSVDGTGKETQYFGPGTRLLVL.

About this clone: Other DNA sequences in this sample translate to the same CDR3. The chain uses TRBV30 and TRBJ2-2, with TRBD2 matching 11 bases. V trimming: 1 base; J trimming: 2 bases; junction bases outside the gene matches: 12. Germline lookup yields CDR1 GTSNPN and CDR2 SVGIG (reference sequence). This CDR3 has 19 residues. CDR3 DNA sequence: TGTGCCTGGAGTGCACATCTACTAGCGGGGGTTACCAACACCGGGGAGCTGTTTTTT. It encodes CAWSAHLLAGVTNTGELFF.

CDR3 bases: TGTGCCAGCAGCTTATTAGGGCAGGGTGTCGGTGAGCAGTTCTTC. Protein sequence: CASSLLGQGVGEQFF. The chain couples TRBV7-2 to TRBJ2-1; a weak D match, TRBD1 (5 bases). The V end lost 2 bases, the J end lost 9 bases, and 17 bases lay between the germline ends. The CDR3 extends over 15 amino acids. CDR1 SGHTA and CDR2 FQGNSA come from the germline V gene.

The rearrangement links TRBV27 to TRBJ2-4; D unclear. This CDR3 region has 13 residues. V was cut by 4 bases and J by 16 bases, with 20 bases left in between. Per the germline V gene, CDR1 is MNHEY and CDR2 is SMNVEV (reference sequence). The CDR3 nucleotides are TGTGCCAGCAGTTCAGGTGTTGGACCCCGGATTTACTTC. As protein: CASSSGVGPRIYF.

The chain links TRBV10-2 to TRBJ2-1, with 13 bases identical to TRBD2. Germline assignment: CDR1 WSHSY and CDR2 SAAADI. CDR3 length: 14 residues. The V and J ends lost 2 bases and 15 bases, in that order; junction bases with no gene match: 7. For the CDR3, the DNA is TGCGCCAGCAGTGAGACCGGACTAGCGGGAGTTCTGTTCTTC. Translation gives CASSETGLAGVLFF.

J is TRBJ1-1 and V is TRBV6-5, with TRBD1 as a possible D gene (6 bases). V was trimmed by 2 bases and J by 7 bases, leaving 14 bases between them. There are 14 residues in the CDR3. Germline CDR1 MNHEY, CDR2 SVGAGI. This chain's CDR3 is CASSYGRGQIEAFF. In nucleotides, the CDR3 is TGTGCCAGCAGTTACGGGCGAGGACAGATTGAAGCTTTCTTT.

This clone has only a few counts. This chain joins TRBV28 and TRBJ1-2; 10 nucleotides line up with TRBD1. V was clipped by 5 bases and J by 8 bases; unmatched bases: 14. CDR1 is MDHEN, CDR2 SYDVKM, per germline. CDR3 length: 16 residues. CDR3: CASSTPGQGGPRGYTF. The CDR3 DNA reads as TGTGCCAGCAGTACGCCCGGACAGGGGGGGCCTCGGGGCTACACCTTC.

The gene calls are TRBV7-8 and TRBJ1-5; D is possibly TRBD1 (6 bases). The V gene lost 5 bases and the J gene lost 11 bases, with 13 bases spanning the gap. The CDR3 runs to 12 residues. The germline V gene encodes CDR1 SGHVS and CDR2 FQNEAQ. The CDR3 reads CASSNVAGAQHF. Here the CDR3 DNA reads TGTGCCAGCAGCAACGTCGCAGGGGCCCAGCATTTT. Filled out from reference TRBV7-8 and TRBJ1-5, the complete variable domain reads GAGVSQSPRYKVAKRGQDVALRCDPISGHVSLFWYQQALGQGPEFLTYFQNEAQLDKSGLPSDRFFAERPEGSVSTLKIQRTQQEDSAVYLCASSNVAGAQHFGDGTRLSIL.

This clone has just one count. The rearrangement joins TRBV29-1 to TRBJ2-2; TRBD2 matches at 14 bases. The germline gives CDR1 SQVTM, CDR2 ANQGSEA. The CDR3 spans 14 residues. The ends lost 7 bases at V and 6 bases at J; junction bases unmatched: 4. The CDR3 coding sequence is TGCAGCGCCGGGACTAGCGGGAGTTCCGGGGAGCTGTTTTTT. Translated: CSAGTSGSSGELFF.

This clone was observed once. The V gene is TRBV7-2, the J gene TRBJ1-1, with TRBD1 as a possible D gene (5 bases). The CDR3 has 16 residues. The germline CDR1 and CDR2 sequences are SGHTA and FQGNSA. The V and J ends lost 3 bases and 5 bases respectively, with 19 bases between them. For the CDR3, the DNA is TGTGCCAGCAGCTTGGGAGTGATAGGGGCCCGGACTGAAGCTTTCTTT. This sequence encodes CASSLGVIGARTEAFF.

The J gene is TRBJ2-3, the V gene TRBV9; 10 bases line up with TRBD2. Trimming cost V 6 bases and J 4 bases; bases outside gene matches: 8. In germline, CDR1 is SGDLS, CDR2 YYNGEE. CDR3 size: 15 residues. CDR3 in amino acids: CASTSGRAGSDTQYF. CDR3 coding DNA: TGTGCCAGCACGAGCGGGAGGGCCGGTTCAGATACGCAGTATTTT.

At least ten counts were recorded for this clone. The chain employs TRBV7-9 and TRBJ2-7, with D possibly TRBD2 on 5 matching bases. CDR3 length equals 15 residues. V lost 5 bases and J lost 3, with 17 bases in between. The germline V gene has CDR1 SEHNR and CDR2 FQNEAQ (reference sequence). CDR3 residues: CASSSKRATNYEQYF. CDR3 nucleotides: TGTGCCAGCAGCAGTAAACGGGCGACTAACTACGAGCAGTACTTC. Looking up the rest from reference TRBV7-9 and TRBJ2-7 gives the full variable domain: DTGVSQNPRHKITKRGQNVTFRCDPISEHNRLYWYRQTLGQGPEFLTYFQNEAQLEKSRLLSDRFSAERPKGSFSTLEIQRTEQGDSAMYLCASSSKRATNYEQYFGPGTRLTVT.

The genes are TRBV6-1 and TRBJ2-2, with D possibly being TRBD1 (6 bases). Germline CDR1 is MNHNS and CDR2 is SASEGT. The CDR3 covers 14 residues. Trimming left V 7 bases short and J 6 bases short, with 15 bases between. The CDR3, as DNA: TGTGCCAGCATCAACAGGGATATGTCCGGGGAGCTGTTTTTT. This translates into CASINRDMSGELFF.

With respect to this clone: This sequence may be a read error, since a much larger clone differs from it by one base. The chain combines TRBV5-5 with TRBJ1-2; 7 nucleotides agree with TRBD1. The CDR3 is made up of 13 amino acids. V lost 5 bases, J lost 4 bases, and 5 bases stayed unmatched. Germline V gene sequence: CDR1 SGHKS, CDR2 YYEKEE (reference sequence). In nucleotides, the CDR3 is TGTGCCAGCAGTCGCGACAGGGTCTATGGCTACACCTTC. As protein: CASSRDRVYGYTF.